Following are 24 T cell receptor beta chains from one sample sequenced in a study of T cell responses to AZD1222 COVID-19 vaccine. The protocol was immunoSEQ multiplex PCR, while the TCRdb copy is restricted to in-frame clones and leaves out a portion. Here the sample spans roughly 78,000 clones, roughly 82% being singletons. The source material was peripheral blood, sampled on day 0 of AZD1222 vaccination. These receptors were obtained from an adult in good health.

The rearrangement uses TRBV5-1 and TRBJ2-1, with 10 bases aligning to TRBD2. J was trimmed by 3 bases and V by 0 bases; bases with no gene match: 3. CDR1 and CDR2 from the germline V gene are SGHRS and YFSETQ. The CDR3 contains 16 residues. This CDR3 is CASSLVSGGYYNEQFF. As DNA, the CDR3 is TGCGCCAGCAGCTTGGTTAGCGGGGGGTACTACAATGAGCAGTTCTTC.

The rearrangement joins TRBV2 to TRBJ2-1; possible D gene TRBD2, 5 bases. This CDR3 spans 14 amino acids. Trimming took 9 bases from V and 2 from J, leaving 14 bases between them. Germline-derived CDR1 and CDR2 are SNHLY and FYNNEI. DNA for the CDR3: TGTGCCAGTTCCAGTGAGGGTGCCTACAATGAGCAGTTCTTC. It is translated as CASSSEGAYNEQFF.

V usage is TRBV2 and J usage is TRBJ2-7, with 11 positions matching TRBD1. CDR3 length: 13 residues. V was pared by 6 bases and J by 4 bases, with 2 bases of the junction left unmatched. Germline-derived CDR1 and CDR2 are SNHLY and FYNNEI. In nucleotides, the CDR3 is TGTGCCAGCAGGGGGACAGGGGGGTACGAGCAGTACTTC. Translated, it gives CASRGTGGYEQYF.

The chain couples TRBV25-1 to TRBJ2-7; D unclear. Germline-derived CDR1 and CDR2 are MGHDK and SYGVNS. The V end lost 3 bases, the J end lost 1 base, and 7 bases lay between the germline ends. The CDR3 is 13 amino acids. CDR3: CASSDGASYEQYF. The CDR3 nucleotides are TGTGCCAGCAGTGATGGCGCTTCCTACGAGCAGTACTTC.

This clone was detected once. The rearrangement joins TRBV29-1 to TRBJ1-2; 9 bases align to TRBD1. CDR1 is SQVTM, CDR2 ANQGSEA, per germline. This CDR3 has 14 residues. V gave up 0 bases and J gave up 5 bases; unmatched junction bases: 4. CDR3 sequence: CSVEDPGTGYGYTF. The CDR3 DNA reads TGCAGCGTTGAAGATCCCGGGACAGGGTATGGCTACACCTTC.

CDR3 in amino acids: CASSWGDRGVDTEAFF. DNA of the CDR3: TGCGCCAGCAGCTGGGGTGACAGGGGGGTCGACACTGAAGCTTTCTTT. The chain joins TRBV5-1 to TRBJ1-1, with 9 bases identical to TRBD1. CDR3 length: 16 amino acids. V trimming: 3 bases; J trimming: 3 bases; junction bases outside the gene matches: 9. CDR1 and CDR2 from the germline V gene are SGHRS and YFSETQ.

A single count supports this clone. V usage is TRBV7-2 and J usage is TRBJ1-3; tentatively, D is TRBD1 (6 bases). The CDR3 has 15 amino acids. V was trimmed by 5 bases and J by 3 bases, leaving 14 bases between them. From germline, CDR1 is SGHTA and CDR2 FQGNSA. DNA for the CDR3: TGTGCCAGCAGCACCCGCACAGGGATTGGAAACACCATATATTTT. Protein product: CASSTRTGIGNTIYF.

The V call is TRBV3-1 (or the pseudogene TRBV3-2), the J call TRBJ2-1; TRBD2 aligns across 10 bases. This CDR3 region has 21 residues. CDR1 and CDR2 (germline): LGHDT, YNNKEL (reference sequence). With V trimmed by 0 bases and J by 0 bases, 14 bases remained unmatched. CDR3 nucleotides: TGTGCCAGCAGCCAAGATGAGAGCGGGAGGGCCCCCCAGAGCTCCTACAATGAGCAGTTCTTC. Its protein product is CASSQDESGRAPQSSYNEQFF.

The chain links TRBV19 to TRBJ1-1, with 7 bases aligning to TRBD1. V shed 7 bases and J 4 bases; nucleotides not matched to a gene: 6. CDR1 is LNHDA and CDR2 is SQIVND in the germline V gene (reference sequence). The CDR3 runs 13 residues. The CDR3 DNA reads TGTGCCAGTACCCCAGGGGGGTCCACTGAAGCTTTCTTT. It translates to CASTPGGSTEAFF.

This chain connects TRBV6-5 to TRBJ1-2; D call uncertain. V dropped 4 bases and J dropped 4 bases, with 10 bases sitting between them. This CDR3 is 13 amino acids long. Germline V gene sequence: CDR1 MNHEY, CDR2 SVGAGI. The CDR3 DNA reads TGTGCCAGCAGTTCACAGCTCATCTATGGCTACACCTTC. It specifies CASSSQLIYGYTF.

V usage is TRBV27 and J usage is TRBJ1-6; 8 bases are shared with TRBD1. This CDR3 region has 16 residues. CDR1 is MNHEY, CDR2 SMNVEV, per germline (reference sequence). The trim removed 3 bases at V and 6 bases at J, leaving 7 bases unmatched. CDR3 sequence: CASSFGQGASNSPLHF. The CDR3 bases are TGTGCCAGCAGTTTCGGGCAGGGGGCATCTAATTCACCCCTCCACTTT.

V gene TRBV4-3 combines with J gene TRBJ2-1; 10 nucleotides align to TRBD2. The CDR3 runs to 16 residues. Per the germline V gene, CDR1 is LGHNA and CDR2 is YSLEER. V dropped 2 bases and J dropped 4; count of bases not matched to a gene: 5. In DNA form, the CDR3 reads TGCGCCAGCAGCCAAACAGCGGGAGGGGGATACAATGAGCAGTTCTTC. It codes for CASSQTAGGGYNEQFF.

The V gene is TRBV10-1, the J gene TRBJ1-5; no definite D call. Trimming shortened V by 5 bases and J by 2 bases, and 13 bases separated the two germline ends. The CDR3 totals 15 residues. The germline V gene has CDR1 WNHNN and CDR2 SYGVQD (reference sequence). CDR3 DNA: TGCGCCAGCAGTACCTCGTGGAGGGGCAATCAGCCCCAGCATTTT. This sequence encodes CASSTSWRGNQPQHF.

The chain combines TRBV19 with TRBJ2-1; 8 nucleotides match TRBD1. This CDR3 spans 15 amino acids. Germline CDR1 LNHDA, CDR2 SQIVND (reference sequence). Losses at the gene ends were 1 base for V and 6 bases for J; bases not matched to a gene: 5. As DNA, the CDR3 is TGTGCCAGTAGTATAGTGTCAGGGACAGGCAATGAGCAGTTCTTC. This sequence encodes CASSIVSGTGNEQFF.

The J gene is TRBJ1-1, the V gene TRBV6-5; D is unclear. This CDR3 region has 15 residues. V was clipped by 0 bases and J by 0 bases, with 8 bases between them. The germline CDR1 and CDR2 sequences are MNHEY and SVGAGI. CDR3 DNA: TGTGCCAGCAGTTACTCTCCTACTTTGAACACTGAAGCTTTCTTT. The encoded protein is CASSYSPTLNTEAFF.

The chain employs TRBV18 and TRBJ1-5; D uncertain. V shed 4 bases and J shed 4 bases, with 11 bases lying between them. In germline, CDR1 is KGHSH, CDR2 LQKENI. The CDR3 extends over 14 amino acids. The DNA of the CDR3 is TGTGCCAGCTCACAAACCGGCGGTAATCAGCCCCAGCATTTT. Translation gives CASSQTGGNQPQHF.

This clone appeared once. The chain recombines TRBV3-1 (or the pseudogene TRBV3-2) with TRBJ1-1, with D uncertain. CDR1 is LGHDT, CDR2 YNNKEL, per germline (reference sequence). The length of the CDR3 is 14 residues. Between the trimmed V and J ends, which lost 3 bases and 6 bases, there was a span of 14 bases. CDR3 in DNA: TGTGCCAGCAGCCAGGTACAGAAGCCTCCTGAAGCTTTCTTT. Its translation: CASSQVQKPPEAFF.

The chain couples TRBV4-3 to TRBJ2-2; D is uncertain. The V gene's germline CDR1 is LGHNA and CDR2 YSLEER. V lost 0 bases to trimming and J lost 4 bases, with 3 bases between them. The CDR3 has 13 amino acids. The DNA of the CDR3 is TGCGCCAGCAGCCAAGAAATCACCGGGGAGCTGTTTTTT. Residues: CASSQEITGELFF.

The chain uses TRBV30 and TRBJ1-5; D unresolved. V was shortened by 4 bases and J by 11 bases, with 18 bases between the two germline ends. The CDR3 length is 13 residues. The germline CDR1 and CDR2 sequences are GTSNPN and SVGIG (reference sequence). CDR3 region: CAWNREGLPTQHF. DNA of the CDR3: TGTGCCTGGAATAGGGAGGGTCTCCCCACCCAGCATTTT.

The J gene is TRBJ1-6, the V gene TRBV6-5; D perhaps matches TRBD1 (6 bases). The germline gives CDR1 MNHEY, CDR2 SVGAGI. This CDR3 contains 15 residues. Trimming pared 4 bases from V and 9 bases from J, leaving 16 bases between. CDR3 protein: CASSSSRTGSSPLHF. CDR3 coding DNA: TGTGCCAGCAGTTCATCTCGCACAGGGAGTTCACCCCTCCACTTT.

The V gene is TRBV6-6, the J gene TRBJ2-7, with 8 positions matching TRBD1. This CDR3 spans 13 amino acids. Trimming removed 5 bases from V and 3 bases from J; junction bases left unmatched: 3. The germline gives CDR1 MNHNY, CDR2 SVGAGI (reference sequence). CDR3 nucleotides: TGTGCCAGCAGTAAGGACAGGGACTACGAGCAGTACTTC. Translated, it gives CASSKDRDYEQYF.

This sequence joins TRBV11-2 and TRBJ1-5, with a tentative D call TRBD1 (5 bases). This CDR3 contains 14 residues. The ends were cut back, 5 bases at V and 9 bases at J, with 17 bases in the middle. The germline V gene has CDR1 SGHAT and CDR2 FQNNGV. CDR3 loop: CASSAGTVVLPQHF. DNA of the CDR3: TGTGCCAGCAGCGCCGGGACCGTTGTTCTGCCCCAGCATTTT. The full variable domain, in which reference TRBV11-2 and TRBJ1-5 provide the parts outside the CDR3, is EAGVAQSPRYKIIEKRQSVAFWCNPISGHATLYWYQQILGQGPKLLIQFQNNGVVDDSQLPKDRFSAERLKGVDSTLKIQPAKLEDSAVYLCASSAGTVVLPQHFGDGTRLSIL.

This chain connects TRBV10-3 to TRBJ2-3; D tentatively fits TRBD1 or TRBD2 (6 bases each). CDR3 size: 13 residues. Germline loops: CDR1 ENHRY, CDR2 SYGVKD. Trimming left V 6 bases short and J 0 bases short, with 7 bases between. CDR3 region: CAISGGSTDTQYF. CDR3 coding DNA: TGTGCCATCAGCGGGGGCAGCACAGATACGCAGTATTTT.

The gene calls are TRBV27 and TRBJ2-2, with D unresolved. Trimming stripped 0 bases from V and 0 bases from J, with 5 bases between. The CDR3 is 15 residues long. Germline-derived CDR1 and CDR2 are MNHEY and SMNVEV (reference sequence). The CDR3: CASSLSHSNTGELFF. CDR3 coding DNA: TGTGCCAGCAGTTTATCGCACTCGAACACCGGGGAGCTGTTTTTT.